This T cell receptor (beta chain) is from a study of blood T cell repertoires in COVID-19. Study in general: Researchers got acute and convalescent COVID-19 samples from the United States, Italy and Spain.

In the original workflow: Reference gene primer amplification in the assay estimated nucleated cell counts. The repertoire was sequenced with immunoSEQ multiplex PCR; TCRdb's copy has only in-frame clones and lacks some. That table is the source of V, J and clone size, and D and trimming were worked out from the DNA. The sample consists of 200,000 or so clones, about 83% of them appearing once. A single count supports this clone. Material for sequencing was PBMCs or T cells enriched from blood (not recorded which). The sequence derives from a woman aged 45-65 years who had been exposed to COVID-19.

The CDR3 sequence: CASSFIGGAFYGYTF. CDR3 in DNA: TGCGCCAGCAGCTTTATAGGGGGCGCTTTCTATGGCTACACCTTC. The chain uses TRBV5-1 and TRBJ1-2; 7 bases agree with TRBD1. The CDR3 is made up of 15 amino acids. Germline lookup yields CDR1 SGHRS and CDR2 YFSETQ. Trimming took 2 bases from V and 4 from J; bases not matched to a gene: 8.